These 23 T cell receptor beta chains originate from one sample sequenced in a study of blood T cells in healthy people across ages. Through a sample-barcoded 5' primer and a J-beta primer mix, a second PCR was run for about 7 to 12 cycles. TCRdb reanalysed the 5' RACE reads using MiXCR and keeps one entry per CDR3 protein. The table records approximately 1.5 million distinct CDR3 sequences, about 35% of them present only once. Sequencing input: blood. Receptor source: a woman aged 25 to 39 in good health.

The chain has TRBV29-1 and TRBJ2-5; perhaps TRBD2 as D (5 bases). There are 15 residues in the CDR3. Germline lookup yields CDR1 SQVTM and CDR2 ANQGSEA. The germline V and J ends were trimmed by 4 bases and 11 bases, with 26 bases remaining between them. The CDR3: CSVGEWASRYNEQYF. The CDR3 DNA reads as TGCAGCGTTGGAGAGTGGGCTAGCAGATACAATGAGCAGTACTTC.

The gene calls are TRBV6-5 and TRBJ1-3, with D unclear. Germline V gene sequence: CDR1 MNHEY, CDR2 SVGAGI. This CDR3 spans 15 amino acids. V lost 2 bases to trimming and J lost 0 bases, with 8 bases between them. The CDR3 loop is CASSYDGVSGNTIYF. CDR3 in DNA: TGTGCCAGCAGTTACGATGGTGTCTCTGGAAACACCATATATTTT.

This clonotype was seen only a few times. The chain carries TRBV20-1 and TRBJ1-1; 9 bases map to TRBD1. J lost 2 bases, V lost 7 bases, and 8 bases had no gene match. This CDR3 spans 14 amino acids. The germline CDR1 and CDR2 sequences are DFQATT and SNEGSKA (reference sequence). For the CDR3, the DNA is TGCAGTGGAGACCGACAGGGGGTAAACACTGAAGCTTTCTTT. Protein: CSGDRQGVNTEAFF.

The CDR3 DNA follows: TGTGCCAGCAGCCAAAAACTAGCCCTGAAGGGGGCCTACAATGAGCAGTTCTTC. Translated: CASSQKLALKGAYNEQFF. The V gene is TRBV3-1, the J gene TRBJ2-1; D could derive from TRBD1 or TRBD2 (6 bases each). The CDR3 has 18 amino acids. V dropped 2 bases and J dropped 2 bases, with 19 bases sitting between them. Germline V gene data show CDR1 as LGHDT and CDR2 as YNNKEL (reference sequence).

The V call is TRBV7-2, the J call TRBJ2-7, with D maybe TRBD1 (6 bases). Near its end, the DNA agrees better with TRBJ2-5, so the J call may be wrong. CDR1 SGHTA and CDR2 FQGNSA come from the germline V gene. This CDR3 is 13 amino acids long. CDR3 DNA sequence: TGTGCCAGCAGCTTAGTACAAGGGGGGACCCAGTACTTC. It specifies CASSLVQGGTQYF.

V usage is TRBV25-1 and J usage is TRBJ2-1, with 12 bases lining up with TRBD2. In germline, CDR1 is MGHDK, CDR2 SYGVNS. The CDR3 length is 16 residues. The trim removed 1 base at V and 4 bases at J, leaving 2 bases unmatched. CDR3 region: CASSEWTSGDYNEQFF. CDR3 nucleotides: TGTGCCAGCAGTGAATGGACTAGCGGGGATTACAATGAGCAGTTCTTC.

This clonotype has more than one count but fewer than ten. Here the CDR3 DNA reads TGTGCCAGCAGCCCCGGGGGGAACCCCTACAATGAGCAGTTCTTC. Translated, it gives CASSPGGNPYNEQFF. The chain combines TRBV7-9 with TRBJ2-1; TRBD2 aligns across 7 bases. Germline CDR1 reads SEHNR; CDR2 reads FQNEAQ (reference sequence). The CDR3 runs to 15 residues. Trimming at V came to 5 bases and at J to 2 bases, leaving 6 bases not matched to a gene.

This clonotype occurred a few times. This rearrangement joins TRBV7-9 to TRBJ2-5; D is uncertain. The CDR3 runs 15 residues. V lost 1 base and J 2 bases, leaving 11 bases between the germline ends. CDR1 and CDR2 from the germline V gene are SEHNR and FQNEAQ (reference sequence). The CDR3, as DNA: TGTGCCAGCAGCTTAGGGTTCAGAATTCAAGAGACCCAGTACTTC. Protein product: CASSLGFRIQETQYF.

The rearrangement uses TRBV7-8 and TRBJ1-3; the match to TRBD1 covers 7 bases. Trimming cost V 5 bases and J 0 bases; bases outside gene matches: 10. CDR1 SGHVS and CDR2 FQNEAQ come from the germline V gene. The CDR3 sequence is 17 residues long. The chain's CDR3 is CASSDRGQVYSGNTIYF. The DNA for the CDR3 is TGTGCCAGCAGCGACCGCGGACAGGTATACTCTGGAAACACCATATATTTT.

The CDR3 region has the DNA TGTGCCAGAAGGATAGCGGGAGGACTGGGCGAGCAGTACTTC. It translates to CARRIAGGLGEQYF. The rearrangement joins TRBV3-1 to TRBJ2-7; 10 bases fit TRBD2. Germline-derived CDR1 and CDR2 are LGHDT and YNNKEL (reference sequence). The length of the CDR3 is 14 residues. The trim removed 9 bases at V and 6 bases at J, leaving 11 bases unmatched.

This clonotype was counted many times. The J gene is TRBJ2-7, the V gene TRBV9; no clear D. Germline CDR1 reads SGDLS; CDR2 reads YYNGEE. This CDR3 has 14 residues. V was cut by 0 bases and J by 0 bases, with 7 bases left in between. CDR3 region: CASSVGPSSYEQYF. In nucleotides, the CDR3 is TGTGCCAGCAGCGTAGGGCCTAGCTCCTACGAGCAGTACTTC.

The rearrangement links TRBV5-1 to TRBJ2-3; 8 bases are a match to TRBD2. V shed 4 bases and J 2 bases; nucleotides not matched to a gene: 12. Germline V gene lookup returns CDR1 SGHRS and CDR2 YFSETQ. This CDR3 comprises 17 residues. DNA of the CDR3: TGCGCCAGCAGCCTTGGCCAACTAGCGGTCCTCACAGATACGCAGTATTTT. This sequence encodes CASSLGQLAVLTDTQYF.

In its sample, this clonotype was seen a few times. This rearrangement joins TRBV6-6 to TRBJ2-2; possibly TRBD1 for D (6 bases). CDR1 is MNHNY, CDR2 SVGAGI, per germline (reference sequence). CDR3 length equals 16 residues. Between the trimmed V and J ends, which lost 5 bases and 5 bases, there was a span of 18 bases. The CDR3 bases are TGTGCCAGCAGTACCCGGACAGAGGGGAATACCGGGGAGCTGTTTTTT. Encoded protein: CASSTRTEGNTGELFF.

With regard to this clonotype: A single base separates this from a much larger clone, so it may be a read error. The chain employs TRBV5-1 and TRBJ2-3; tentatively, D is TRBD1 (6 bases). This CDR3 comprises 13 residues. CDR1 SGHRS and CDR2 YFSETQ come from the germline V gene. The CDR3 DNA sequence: TGCGCCAGCAGCACATACAGGGAAGATGCGCAGTATTTT. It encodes CASSTYREDAQYF.

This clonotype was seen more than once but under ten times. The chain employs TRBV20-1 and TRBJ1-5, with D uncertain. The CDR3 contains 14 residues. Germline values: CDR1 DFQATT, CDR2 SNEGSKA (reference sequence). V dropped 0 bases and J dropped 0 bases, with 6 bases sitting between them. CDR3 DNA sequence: TGCAGTGCTAGAGATCATGATAGCAATCAGCCCCAGCATTTT. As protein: CSARDHDSNQPQHF.

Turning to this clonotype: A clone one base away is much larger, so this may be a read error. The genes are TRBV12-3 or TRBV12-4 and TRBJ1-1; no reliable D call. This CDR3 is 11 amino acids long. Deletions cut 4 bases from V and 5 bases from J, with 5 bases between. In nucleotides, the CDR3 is TGTGCCAGCAGTTGGCGGACTGAAGCTTTCTTT. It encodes CASSWRTEAFF.

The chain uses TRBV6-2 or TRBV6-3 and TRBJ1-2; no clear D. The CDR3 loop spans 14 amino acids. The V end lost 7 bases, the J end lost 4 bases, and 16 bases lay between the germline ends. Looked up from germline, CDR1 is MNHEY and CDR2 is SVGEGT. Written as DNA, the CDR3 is TGTGCCAGCACCGACTTGAGGAGAGCCTATGGCTACACCTTC. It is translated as CASTDLRRAYGYTF.

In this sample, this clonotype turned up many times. This CDR3 reads CASSEARQYNEQFF. CDR3 nucleotide sequence: TGTGCCAGCAGTGAAGCGCGGCAGTACAATGAGCAGTTCTTC. The chain uses TRBV2 and TRBJ2-1; D unclear. Looked up from germline, CDR1 is SNHLY and CDR2 is FYNNEI. The CDR3 spans 14 residues. V was cut by 0 bases and J by 4 bases, with 7 bases left in between.

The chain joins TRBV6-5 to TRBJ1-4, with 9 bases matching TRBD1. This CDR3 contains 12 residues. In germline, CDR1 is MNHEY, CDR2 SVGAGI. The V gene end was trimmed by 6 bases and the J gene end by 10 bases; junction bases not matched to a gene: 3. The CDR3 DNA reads TGTGCCAGCAGACAGGGGGCCGGAAAACTGTTTTTT. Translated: CASRQGAGKLFF.

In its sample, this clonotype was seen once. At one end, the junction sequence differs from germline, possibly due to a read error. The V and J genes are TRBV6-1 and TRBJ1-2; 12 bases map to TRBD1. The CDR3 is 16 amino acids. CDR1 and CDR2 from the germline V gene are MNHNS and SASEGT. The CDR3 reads CVSSGGGQGALGGYTF. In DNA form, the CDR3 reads TGTGTCAGCAGTGGGGGGGGACAGGGGGCGCTTGGTGGCTACACCTTC.

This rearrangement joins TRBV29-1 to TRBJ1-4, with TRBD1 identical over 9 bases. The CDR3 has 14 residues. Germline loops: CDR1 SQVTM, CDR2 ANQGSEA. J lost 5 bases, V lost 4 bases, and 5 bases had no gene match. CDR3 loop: CSVGQGVPNEKLFF. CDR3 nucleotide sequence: TGCAGCGTTGGACAGGGGGTACCCAATGAAAAACTGTTTTTT.

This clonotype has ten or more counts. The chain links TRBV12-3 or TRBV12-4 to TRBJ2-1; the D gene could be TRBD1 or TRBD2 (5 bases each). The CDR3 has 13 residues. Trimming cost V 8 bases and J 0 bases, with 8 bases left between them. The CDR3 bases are TGTGCCAGCGGGACGAGCTCCTACAATGAGCAGTTCTTC. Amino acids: CASGTSSYNEQFF.

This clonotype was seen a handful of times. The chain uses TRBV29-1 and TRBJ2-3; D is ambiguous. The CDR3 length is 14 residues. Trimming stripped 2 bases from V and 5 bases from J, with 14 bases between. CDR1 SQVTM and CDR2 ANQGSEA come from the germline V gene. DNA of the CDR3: TGCAGCGTTGAAAAACCCCCCTCCGGAGATACGCAGTATTTT. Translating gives CSVEKPPSGDTQYF.